This T cell receptor (beta chain) is from a study of control samples from healthy donors and cancer patients. The CDR3 loop spans 12 amino acids. In germline, CDR1 is SGHNT, CDR2 YYREEE (reference sequence). Trimming removed 2 bases from V and 1 base from J, with 3 bases in between. Assay: immunoSEQ multiplex PCR; the TCRdb copy retains only in-frame clones and omits some. The table has about 59,000 clones, 92% seen once. Sequenced material: PBMCs. V is TRBV5-4 and J is TRBJ1-1, with D hard to call. The TCR sequence derives from a man aged 35 to 55 with colorectal cancer. CDR3 loop: CASSFGNTEAFF. In nucleotides, the CDR3 is TGTGCCAGCAGCTTCGGGAACACTGAAGCTTTCTTT.